This T cell receptor beta chain originates from a study of cytomegalovirus exposure and HLA in healthy donors. Regarding this clone: The antigen is not known.

The study's findings and limits: In a later analysis, across HLA loci, associated TCR counts were highest for DRB1, lowest for HLA-C.

The CDR3 loop spans 15 amino acids. Germline V gene data show CDR1 as SGDLS and CDR2 as YYNGEE. V dropped 4 bases and J dropped 6; count of bases not matched to a gene: 9. Amplification used 60 Vbeta primers and 13 Jbeta primers. Some clones are missing from TCRdb's copy, which holds only in-frame ones; the method was immunoSEQ multiplex PCR. Here the sample spans approximately 190,000 clones, approximately 85% being singletons. Sequenced material: PBMCs. The sequence was obtained from a woman aged 18-35 years in good health and CMV-seronegative. J is TRBJ2-1 and V is TRBV9; 8 bases line up with TRBD2. The CDR3 bases are TGTGCCAGCAGCTCGTCCGGGACTAGGTCCAATGAGCAGTTCTTC. Residues: CASSSSGTRSNEQFF. Variable domain in full (rest from reference TRBV9 and TRBJ2-1): DSGVTQTPKHLITATGQRVTLRCSPRSGDLSVYWYQQSLDQGLQFLIQYYNGEERAKGNILERFSAQQFPDLHSELNLSSLELGDSALYFCASSSSGTRSNEQFFGPGTRLTVL.